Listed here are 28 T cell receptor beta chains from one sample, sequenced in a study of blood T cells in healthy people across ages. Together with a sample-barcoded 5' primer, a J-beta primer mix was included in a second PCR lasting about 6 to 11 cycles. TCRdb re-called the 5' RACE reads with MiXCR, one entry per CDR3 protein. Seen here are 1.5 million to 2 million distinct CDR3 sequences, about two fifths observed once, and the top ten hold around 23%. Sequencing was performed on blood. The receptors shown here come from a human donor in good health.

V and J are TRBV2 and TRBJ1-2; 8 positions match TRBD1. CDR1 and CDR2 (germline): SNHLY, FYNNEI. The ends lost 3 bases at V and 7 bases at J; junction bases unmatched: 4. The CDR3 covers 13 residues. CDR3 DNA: TGTGCCAGCAGTGACTACAGGGGGACTGGCTACACCTTC. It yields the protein CASSDYRGTGYTF. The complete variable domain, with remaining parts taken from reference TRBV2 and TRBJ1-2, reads EPEVTQTPSHQVTQMGQEVILRCVPISNHLYFYWYRQILGQKVEFLVSFYNNEISEKSEIFDDQFSVERPDGSNFTLKIRSTKLEDSAMYFCASSDYRGTGYTFGSGTRLTVV.

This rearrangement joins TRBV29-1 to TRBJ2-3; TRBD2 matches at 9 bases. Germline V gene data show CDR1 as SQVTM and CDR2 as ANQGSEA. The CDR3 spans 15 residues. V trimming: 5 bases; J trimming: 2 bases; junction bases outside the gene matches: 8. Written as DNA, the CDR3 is TGCAGCGTTAAAATGGGACTAGCATACACAGATACGCAGTATTTT. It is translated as CSVKMGLAYTDTQYF.

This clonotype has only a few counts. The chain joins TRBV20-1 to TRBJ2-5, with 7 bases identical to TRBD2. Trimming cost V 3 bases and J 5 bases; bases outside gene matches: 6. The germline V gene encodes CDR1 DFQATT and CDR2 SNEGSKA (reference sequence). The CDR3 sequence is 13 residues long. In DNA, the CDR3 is TGCAGTGCTAGTGGCGGGGGATCGGAGACCCAGTACTTC. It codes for CSASGGGSETQYF.

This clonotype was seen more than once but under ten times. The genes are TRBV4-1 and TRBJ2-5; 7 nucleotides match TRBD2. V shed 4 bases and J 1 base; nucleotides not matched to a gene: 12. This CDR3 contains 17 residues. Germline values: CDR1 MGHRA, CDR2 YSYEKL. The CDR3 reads CASSPTPLGGVQETQYF. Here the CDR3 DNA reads TGCGCCAGCAGCCCCACCCCTTTGGGGGGGGTCCAAGAGACCCAGTACTTC.

The CDR3: CASSYHAAGTGGSYEQYF. The DNA of the CDR3 is TGTGCCAGCAGTTACCATGCCGCCGGGACAGGGGGTAGCTACGAGCAGTACTTC. The rearrangement links TRBV28 to TRBJ2-4; TRBD1 agrees at 11 bases. The last part of the DNA fits TRBJ2-7 better; the J call may be wrong. There are 18 residues in the CDR3. From germline, CDR1 is MDHEN and CDR2 SYDVKM.

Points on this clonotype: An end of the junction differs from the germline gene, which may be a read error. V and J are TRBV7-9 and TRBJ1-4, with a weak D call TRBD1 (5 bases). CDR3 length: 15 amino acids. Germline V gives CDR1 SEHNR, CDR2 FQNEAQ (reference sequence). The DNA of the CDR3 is TGTGCCAGCAGCGGGGCCACGGCAACTAATGAAAAACGGTTTTTT. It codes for CASSGATATNEKRFF.

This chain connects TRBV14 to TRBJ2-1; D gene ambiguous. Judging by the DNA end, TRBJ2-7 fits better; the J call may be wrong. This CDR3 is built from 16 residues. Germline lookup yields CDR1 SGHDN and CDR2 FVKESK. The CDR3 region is CASSQDRITSFHEQYF. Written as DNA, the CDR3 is TGTGCCAGCAGCCAAGACAGAATAACGAGCTTCCACGAGCAGTACTTC.

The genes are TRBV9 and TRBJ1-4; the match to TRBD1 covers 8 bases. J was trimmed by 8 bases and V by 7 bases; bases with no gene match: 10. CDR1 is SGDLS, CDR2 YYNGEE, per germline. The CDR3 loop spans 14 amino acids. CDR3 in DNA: TGTGCCAGCGGGACCGGGACAGGACAAGAAAAACTGTTTTTT. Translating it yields CASGTGTGQEKLFF. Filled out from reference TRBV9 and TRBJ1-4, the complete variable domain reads DSGVTQTPKHLITATGQRVTLRCSPRSGDLSVYWYQQSLDQGLQFLIQYYNGEERAKGNILERFSAQQFPDLHSELNLSSLELGDSALYFCASGTGTGQEKLFFGSGTQLSVL.

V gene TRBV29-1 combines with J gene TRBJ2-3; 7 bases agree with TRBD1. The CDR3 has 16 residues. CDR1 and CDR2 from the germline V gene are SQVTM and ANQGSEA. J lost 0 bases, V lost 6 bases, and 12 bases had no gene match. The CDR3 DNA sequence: TGCAGCGTGGACGCTCTAGGGGGCGTAAGCACAGATACGCAGTATTTT. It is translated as CSVDALGGVSTDTQYF.

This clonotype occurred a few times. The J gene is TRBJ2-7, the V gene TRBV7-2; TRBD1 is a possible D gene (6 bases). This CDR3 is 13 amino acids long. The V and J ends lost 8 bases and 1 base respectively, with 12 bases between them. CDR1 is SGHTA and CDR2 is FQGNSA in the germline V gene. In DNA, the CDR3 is TGTGCCAGCGGGCAGGGGCAGTCCTACGAGCAGTACTTC. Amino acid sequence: CASGQGQSYEQYF.

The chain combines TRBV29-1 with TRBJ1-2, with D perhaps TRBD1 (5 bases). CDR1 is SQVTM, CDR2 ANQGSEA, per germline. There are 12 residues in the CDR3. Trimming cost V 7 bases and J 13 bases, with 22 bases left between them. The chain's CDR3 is CSAEPQGGIVTF. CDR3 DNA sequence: TGCAGCGCCGAACCCCAGGGAGGGATCGTCACCTTC.

The CDR3: CSAVGLAKNIQYF. CDR3 coding DNA: TGCAGTGCCGTAGGTTTAGCCAAAAACATTCAGTACTTC. The V and J genes are TRBV20-1 and TRBJ2-4, with D uncertain. Germline loops: CDR1 DFQATT, CDR2 SNEGSKA (reference sequence). CDR3 size: 13 residues. The V end was cut by 6 bases, the J end by 0 bases, with 9 bases between.

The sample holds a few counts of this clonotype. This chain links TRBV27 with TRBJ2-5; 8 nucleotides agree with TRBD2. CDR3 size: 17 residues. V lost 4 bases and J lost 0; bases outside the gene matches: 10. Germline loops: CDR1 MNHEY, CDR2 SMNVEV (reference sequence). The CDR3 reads CASSYLGSGEYQETQYF. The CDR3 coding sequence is TGTGCCAGCAGTTATTTGGGTAGCGGGGAGTACCAAGAGACCCAGTACTTC.

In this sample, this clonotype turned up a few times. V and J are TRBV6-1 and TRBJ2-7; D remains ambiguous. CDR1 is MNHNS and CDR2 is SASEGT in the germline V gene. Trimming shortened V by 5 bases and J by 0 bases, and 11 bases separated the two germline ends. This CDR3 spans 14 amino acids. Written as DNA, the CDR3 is TGTGCCAGCAGTTCGCGTAGCCGCTCCTACGAGCAGTACTTC. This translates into CASSSRSRSYEQYF.

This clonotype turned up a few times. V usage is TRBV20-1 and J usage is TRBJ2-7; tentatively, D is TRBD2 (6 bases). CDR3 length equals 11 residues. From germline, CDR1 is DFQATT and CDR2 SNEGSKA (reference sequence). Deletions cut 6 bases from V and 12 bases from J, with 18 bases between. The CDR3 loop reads CSATTGLSRYF. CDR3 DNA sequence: TGCAGTGCCACCACGGGACTCTCAAGGTACTTC.

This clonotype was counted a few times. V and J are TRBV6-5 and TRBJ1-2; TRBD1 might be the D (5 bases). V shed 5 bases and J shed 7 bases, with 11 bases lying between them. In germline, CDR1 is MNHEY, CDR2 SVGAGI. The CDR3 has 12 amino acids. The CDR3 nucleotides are TGTGCCAGCAGTACTCAGGGAGGTGGCTACACCTTC. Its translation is CASSTQGGGYTF.

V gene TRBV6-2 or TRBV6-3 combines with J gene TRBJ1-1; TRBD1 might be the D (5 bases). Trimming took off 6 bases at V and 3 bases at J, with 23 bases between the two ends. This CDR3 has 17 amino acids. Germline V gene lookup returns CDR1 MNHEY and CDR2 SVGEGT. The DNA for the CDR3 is TGTGCCAGCAGCCCCTTCAATGCCCGGGGCTCGGACACTGAAGCTTTCTTT. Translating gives CASSPFNARGSDTEAFF.

CDR3 nucleotides: TGTGCCAGCAGTCGACTACCCCCAAGCACGACAGATACGCAGTATTTT. Translated, it gives CASSRLPPSTTDTQYF. This chain uses TRBV5-8 with TRBJ2-3; D may be TRBD2 (5 bases). CDR1 SGHTS and CDR2 YDEGEE come from the germline V gene. Between the trimmed V and J ends, which lost 5 bases and 3 bases, there was a span of 19 bases. CDR3 length: 16 amino acids. The whole variable domain, remainder taken from reference TRBV5-8 and TRBJ2-3, is EAGVTQSPTHLIKTRGQQATLRCSPISGHTSVYWYQQALGLGLQFLLWYDEGEERNRGNFPPRFSGRQFPNYSSELNVNALELEDSALYLCASSRLPPSTTDTQYFGPGTRLTVL.

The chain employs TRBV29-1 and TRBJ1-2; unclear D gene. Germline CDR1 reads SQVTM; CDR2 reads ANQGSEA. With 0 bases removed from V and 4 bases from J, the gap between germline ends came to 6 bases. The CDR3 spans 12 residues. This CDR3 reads CSVEERSYGYTF. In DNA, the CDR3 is TGCAGCGTTGAAGAGAGAAGCTATGGCTACACCTTC.

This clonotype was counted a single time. The CDR3 nucleotides are TGTGCCAGCAGCACCCGACAGGCAAGATTCACCGGGGAGCTGTTTTTT. Encoded protein: CASSTRQARFTGELFF. The rearrangement links TRBV7-2 to TRBJ2-2; possible D gene TRBD1, 6 bases. This CDR3 is built from 16 residues. V was pared by 5 bases and J by 4 bases, with 17 bases between. Per the germline V gene, CDR1 is SGHTA and CDR2 is FQGNSA.

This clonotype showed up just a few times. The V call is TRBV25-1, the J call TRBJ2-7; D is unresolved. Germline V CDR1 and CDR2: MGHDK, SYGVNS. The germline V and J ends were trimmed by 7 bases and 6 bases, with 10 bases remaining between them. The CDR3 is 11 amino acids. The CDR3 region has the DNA TGTGCCAGCACCTCTGCCCGCGAGCAGTACTTC. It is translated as CASTSAREQYF.

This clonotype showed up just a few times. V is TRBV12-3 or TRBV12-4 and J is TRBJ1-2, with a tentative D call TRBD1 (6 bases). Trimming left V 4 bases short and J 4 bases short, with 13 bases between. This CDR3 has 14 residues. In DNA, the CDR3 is TGTGCCAGCAGTTCGTCAGGGGCGGTCTATGGCTACACCTTC. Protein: CASSSSGAVYGYTF.

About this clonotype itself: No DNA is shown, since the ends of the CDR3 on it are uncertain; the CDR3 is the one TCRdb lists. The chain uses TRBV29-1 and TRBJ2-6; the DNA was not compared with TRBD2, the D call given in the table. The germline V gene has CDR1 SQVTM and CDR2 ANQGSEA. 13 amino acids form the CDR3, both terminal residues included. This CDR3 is CSVVGSGANVRTF.

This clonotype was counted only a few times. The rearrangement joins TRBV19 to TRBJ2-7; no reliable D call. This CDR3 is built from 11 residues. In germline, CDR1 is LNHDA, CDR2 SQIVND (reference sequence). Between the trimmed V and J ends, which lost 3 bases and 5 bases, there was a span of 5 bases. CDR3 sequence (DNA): TGTGCCAGTAGTATTTACCACGAGCAGTACTTC. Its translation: CASSIYHEQYF.

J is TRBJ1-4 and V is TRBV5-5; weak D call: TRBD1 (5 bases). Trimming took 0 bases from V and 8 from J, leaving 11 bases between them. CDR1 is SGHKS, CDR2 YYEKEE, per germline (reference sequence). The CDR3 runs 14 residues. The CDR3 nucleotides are TGTGCCAGCAGCTTGGTGCCAGGGCACGAAAAACTGTTTTTT. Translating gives CASSLVPGHEKLFF.

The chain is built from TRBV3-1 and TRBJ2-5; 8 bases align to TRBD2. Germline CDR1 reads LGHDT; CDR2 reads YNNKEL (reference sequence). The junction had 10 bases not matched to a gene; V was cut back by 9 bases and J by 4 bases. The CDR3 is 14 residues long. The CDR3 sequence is CASKESGGRETQYF. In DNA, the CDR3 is TGTGCCAGTAAAGAGTCGGGGGGGCGAGAGACCCAGTACTTC.

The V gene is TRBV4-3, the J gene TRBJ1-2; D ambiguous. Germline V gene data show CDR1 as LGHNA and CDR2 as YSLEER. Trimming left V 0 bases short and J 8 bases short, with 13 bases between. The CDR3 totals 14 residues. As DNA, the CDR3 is TGCGCCAGCAGCCAAGATCTAAACGAAGGGGGCTACACCTTC. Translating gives CASSQDLNEGGYTF.

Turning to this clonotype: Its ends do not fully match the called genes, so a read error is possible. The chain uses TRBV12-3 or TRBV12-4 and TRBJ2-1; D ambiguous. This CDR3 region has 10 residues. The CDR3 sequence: CASANDEQVF. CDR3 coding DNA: TGTGCCAGCGCCAACGATGAGCAGGTCTTC.